Included here is one TCR beta chain sequence, with context. Its cognate antigen is unknown. The entry originates in a study of T cell responses to AZD1222 COVID-19 vaccine. Study-level findings and limits: The donor cohort was predominantly white British with a female majority, and clonal diversity may have been underestimated.

Assay: immunoSEQ multiplex PCR; the TCRdb copy retains only in-frame clones and omits some. The sample carries about 120,000 clones, 87% recorded once. The CDR3 totals 12 residues. V was trimmed by 5 bases and J by 7 bases, leaving 10 bases between them. Germline lookup yields CDR1 SGHRS and CDR2 YFSETQ. V is TRBV5-1 and J is TRBJ2-1; no clear D gene. The receptor was isolated from an adult in good health. The sequencing here drew on peripheral blood, taken on day 0 of AZD1222 vaccination. In nucleotides, the CDR3 is TGCGCCAGCAGAGTCGTGGGGAATGAGCAGTTCTTC. This codes for CASRVVGNEQFF.